The present TCR beta chain was sequenced within a study of CD8 T cells in ankylosing spondylitis. Study-wide results and caveats: Relatively rare in peripheral blood, disease-linked clones were also CD8+. In ankylosing spondylitis blood, a motif of seven to nine highly homologous TCR beta variants appeared characteristic.

There are many counts of this clonotype. Its target is unknown. Deletions cut 4 bases from V and 6 bases from J, with 11 bases between. The V gene's germline CDR1 is SGHRS and CDR2 YFSETQ. The CDR3 consists of 13 residues. MiXCR, applied by TCRdb to the 5' RACE reads, yields one record per CDR3 protein. This sample has 240,000 or so distinct CDR3 sequences, with about 11% found just once. The source is a male donor with ankylosing spondylitis or in good health (not recorded which). This sequence joins TRBV5-1 and TRBJ2-1; no firm D call. The sequenced sample consisted of blood, either unsorted or a sorted T cell fraction (not recorded which). CDR3 amino acids: CASSVVWSNEQFF. The CDR3 bases are TGCGCCAGCAGCGTGGTTTGGTCCAATGAGCAGTTCTTC.